Presented here are 11 T cell receptor beta chains from one specimen sequenced in a study of blood T cell repertoires in COVID-19. TCRdb keeps only in-frame clones here, not all; method: immunoSEQ multiplex PCR. The data show around 250,000 clones, 70% to 90% seen once. The source material was peripheral blood. The receptors here all came from a woman in her 70s with active or convalescent COVID-19.

This clone has only one observation. The V gene is TRBV25-1, the J gene TRBJ1-2; D uncertain. The germline V and J ends were trimmed by 3 bases and 8 bases, with 10 bases remaining between them. The CDR3 contains 12 residues. Germline lookup yields CDR1 MGHDK and CDR2 SYGVNS. CDR3 sequence: CASSDPGKGYTF. CDR3 sequence (DNA): TGTGCCAGCAGTGACCCCGGGAAGGGCTACACCTTC.

The chain is built from TRBV27 and TRBJ2-1, with TRBD1 identical over 9 bases. V dropped 2 bases and J dropped 9; count of bases not matched to a gene: 8. CDR1 and CDR2 (germline): MNHEY, SMNVEV (reference sequence). This CDR3 has 15 residues. CDR3 region: CASSLKYRGQGEQFF. The CDR3 DNA reads TGTGCCAGCAGTTTAAAGTACAGGGGGCAGGGTGAGCAGTTCTTC.

This chain links TRBV19 with TRBJ1-1; no clear D gene. This CDR3 has 12 residues. V lost 3 bases and J lost 4, with 6 bases in between. CDR1 is LNHDA, CDR2 SQIVND, per germline (reference sequence). The CDR3 loop reads CASSIGLTEAFF. The CDR3 DNA is TGTGCCAGTAGTATTGGGCTCACTGAAGCTTTCTTT.

This rearrangement joins TRBV29-1 to TRBJ1-2; 7 bases agree with TRBD1. This CDR3 contains 14 residues. Germline CDR1 and CDR2: SQVTM and ANQGSEA. The ends lost 3 bases at V and 0 bases at J; junction bases unmatched: 4. Written as DNA, the CDR3 is TGCAGCGTTGATCCGACAGGGTCTAACTATGGCTACACCTTC. Its translation is CSVDPTGSNYGYTF.

This clone occurred a few times. The chain joins TRBV12-3 or TRBV12-4 to TRBJ1-2; TRBD1 aligns across 7 bases. The CDR3 runs to 12 residues. The V and J ends lost 6 bases and 6 bases, in that order; junction bases with no gene match: 4. In nucleotides, the CDR3 is TGTGCCAGCAGGTCGACAGGGAATGGCTACACCTTC. Translation: CASRSTGNGYTF.

This CDR3 is CASTQTSGGRNEQFF. The CDR3 nucleotides are TGTGCCAGCACCCAAACTAGCGGGGGGAGGAATGAGCAGTTCTTC. The gene calls are TRBV7-2 and TRBJ2-1; 12 positions match TRBD2. This CDR3 is 15 amino acids long. Germline trimming cut 7 bases from V and 7 bases from J; bases unmatched to any gene: 8. In germline, CDR1 is SGHTA, CDR2 FQGNSA.

The chain employs TRBV9 and TRBJ2-3, with no clear D. CDR3 size: 14 residues. Germline V gene data show CDR1 as SGDLS and CDR2 as YYNGEE. Trimming cost V 4 bases and J 7 bases, with 16 bases left between them. CDR3 sequence reads: CASSLPPLRNTQYF. The CDR3, as DNA: TGTGCCAGCAGCCTTCCGCCACTGCGAAATACGCAGTATTTT. Using reference TRBV9 and TRBJ2-3 for the parts outside the CDR3, the full variable domain is DSGVTQTPKHLITATGQRVTLRCSPRSGDLSVYWYQQSLDQGLQFLIQYYNGEERAKGNILERFSAQQFPDLHSELNLSSLELGDSALYFCASSLPPLRNTQYFGPGTRLTVL.

The genes are TRBV4-2 and TRBJ1-1; D gene unclear. The CDR3 runs 14 residues. The V gene lost 0 bases and the J gene lost 5 bases, with 10 bases spanning the gap. The V gene's germline CDR1 is LGHNA and CDR2 YNFKEQ. The CDR3 loop is CASSQEEGRTEAFF. CDR3 nucleotides: TGTGCCAGCAGCCAAGAAGAGGGAAGGACTGAAGCTTTCTTT.

The rearrangement links TRBV7-6 to TRBJ1-5; D may be TRBD1 (6 bases). Germline-derived CDR1 and CDR2 are SGHVS and FNYEAQ. V was pared by 0 bases and J by 0 bases, with 12 bases between. The length of the CDR3 is 17 residues. The CDR3 DNA is TGTGCCAGCAGCTTAGCGGTGGGACATCCTAGCAATCAGCCCCAGCATTTT. Its protein is CASSLAVGHPSNQPQHF.

The chain employs TRBV12-3 or TRBV12-4 and TRBJ1-1, with D tentatively TRBD1 (5 bases). V lost 5 bases to trimming and J lost 5 bases, with 12 bases between them. This CDR3 region has 13 residues. The CDR3, as DNA: TGTGCCAGCAGTAAGGTGGGGGGAACTGAAGCTTTCTTT. This sequence encodes CASSKVGGTEAFF.

The rearrangement joins TRBV29-1 to TRBJ2-5; D possibly corresponds to TRBD2 (5 bases). This CDR3 comprises 12 residues. The V and J ends lost 4 bases and 2 bases respectively, with 8 bases between them. Germline V CDR1 and CDR2: SQVTM, ANQGSEA. CDR3 DNA: TGCAGCGTTGTAGCGACTCAAGAGACCCAGTACTTC. Its protein product is CSVVATQETQYF.